One and the same sample provided the 24 T cell receptor beta chains below, sequenced in a study of blood T cell repertoires in COVID-19. This table comes from immunoSEQ multiplex PCR, and its TCRdb copy is limited to in-frame clones, with some not included. The profile covers roughly 180,000 clones, with 70% to 80% appearing a single time and approximately 7.7% taken by the ten largest. The source material was peripheral blood. The receptor set was obtained from a woman aged 60-75 years with COVID-19, enrolled during active disease.

This clone has a single count. The chain recombines TRBV28 with TRBJ1-5; D call uncertain. Trimming removed 5 bases from V and 0 bases from J, with 8 bases in between. CDR3 size: 14 residues. Germline CDR1 reads MDHEN; CDR2 reads SYDVKM. In DNA form, the CDR3 reads TGTGCCAGCAGTCTCCCCGGTAGCAATCAGCCCCAGCATTTT. Encoded protein: CASSLPGSNQPQHF.

This chain links TRBV14 with TRBJ2-7, with a possible D match to TRBD2 (6 bases). This CDR3 comprises 16 residues. V was pared by 4 bases and J by 2 bases, with 18 bases between. Germline CDR1 reads SGHDN; CDR2 reads FVKESK. The CDR3 protein is CASSLLIADNTYEQYF. CDR3 coding DNA: TGTGCCAGCAGCCTATTAATAGCGGACAATACCTACGAGCAGTACTTC.

The chain employs TRBV6-1 and TRBJ2-1; TRBD1 matches at 8 bases. V lost 0 bases and J lost 3; bases outside the gene matches: 7. The germline V gene encodes CDR1 MNHNS and CDR2 SASEGT. CDR3 length: 17 amino acids. The CDR3 bases are TGTGCCAGCAGTGAAGCGCAATGGACAGGGAACTACAATGAGCAGTTCTTC. Its translation is CASSEAQWTGNYNEQFF.

J is TRBJ2-2 and V is TRBV6-6; TRBD2 agrees at 8 bases. J lost 2 bases, V lost 5 bases, and 4 bases had no gene match. The CDR3 spans 15 residues. Germline assignment: CDR1 MNHNY and CDR2 SVGAGI (reference sequence). CDR3 in DNA: TGTGCCAGCAGTCTAGCGGGCACTAACACCGGGGAGCTGTTTTTT. Amino acids: CASSLAGTNTGELFF.

This clone was seen a few times. V and J are TRBV28 and TRBJ1-1, with D hard to call. The CDR3 totals 13 residues. The germline V gene encodes CDR1 MDHEN and CDR2 SYDVKM. V lost 6 bases to trimming and J lost 5 bases, with 13 bases between them. The CDR3 reads CASRPTSETEAFF. In nucleotides, the CDR3 is TGTGCCAGCAGGCCCACTTCGGAGACTGAAGCTTTCTTT.

This sequence joins TRBV10-3 and TRBJ1-1; D gene ambiguous. The germline V gene has CDR1 ENHRY and CDR2 SYGVKD. This CDR3 spans 14 amino acids. V shed 4 bases and J shed 4 bases, with 13 bases lying between them. CDR3 sequence: CAISVQASRTEAFF. DNA for the CDR3: TGTGCCATCAGTGTGCAAGCCTCGCGCACTGAAGCTTTCTTT.

This sequence joins TRBV28 and TRBJ2-7, with D perhaps matching TRBD2 (6 bases). The V end was cut by 6 bases, the J end by 7 bases, with 19 bases between. The CDR3 spans 14 residues. Germline loops: CDR1 MDHEN, CDR2 SYDVKM. CDR3 coding DNA: TGTGCCAGCAGCATGGGACTGCCCACCGAGGAGCAGTACTTC. It specifies CASSMGLPTEEQYF.

The rearrangement links TRBV5-4 to TRBJ2-5; 9 bases agree with TRBD1. The CDR3 spans 13 residues. V was pared by 10 bases and J by 5 bases, with 9 bases of the junction left unmatched. Germline CDR1 SGHNT, CDR2 YYREEE (reference sequence). The CDR3: CACTGGAGETQYF. The CDR3 DNA reads as TGTGCCTGTACAGGGGGCGCGGGGGAGACCCAGTACTTC.

This clone was observed a few times. This chain uses TRBV6-5 with TRBJ2-7, with D tentatively TRBD1 (6 bases). Germline V lookup: CDR1 MNHEY, CDR2 SVGAGI. The CDR3 extends over 14 amino acids. V lost 5 bases and J 1 base, leaving 12 bases between the germline ends. The CDR3 DNA follows: TGTGCCAGCAGTAGGACAGCTTCTTCCTACGAGCAGTACGTC. Translation: CASSRTASSYEQYV.

The chain combines TRBV19 with TRBJ1-3; possible D gene TRBD1, 6 bases. V was trimmed by 1 base and J by 2 bases, leaving 15 bases between them. Per germline, CDR1 LNHDA and CDR2 SQIVND (reference sequence). The length of the CDR3 is 17 residues. Here the CDR3 DNA reads TGTGCCAGTAGTATAGCCCTCCTACAGGGCCCTGGAAACACCATATATTTT. Its translation is CASSIALLQGPGNTIYF. The full variable domain, with the rest looked up from reference TRBV19 and TRBJ1-3, is DGGITQSPKYLFRKEGQNVTLSCEQNLNHDAMYWYRQDPGQGLRLIYYSQIVNDFQKGDIAEGYSVSREKKESFPLTVTSAQKNPTAFYLCASSIALLQGPGNTIYFGEGSWLTVV.

The genes are TRBV28 and TRBJ1-5; D uncertain. Germline CDR1 is MDHEN and CDR2 is SYDVKM. V lost 8 bases and J lost 3, with 11 bases in between. This CDR3 has 13 residues. The CDR3 here is CASQEGLNQPQHF. CDR3 nucleotide sequence: TGTGCCAGCCAGGAGGGCCTCAATCAGCCCCAGCATTTT. Full variable domain (remainder filled in from reference TRBV28 and TRBJ1-5): DVKVTQSSRYLVKRTGEKVFLECVQDMDHENMFWYRQDPGLGLRLIYFSYDVKMKEKGDIPEGYSVSREKKERFSLILESASTNQTSMYLCASQEGLNQPQHFGDGTRLSIL.

V is TRBV9 and J is TRBJ2-4; 7 bases agree with TRBD1. Trimming took 0 bases from V and 6 from J; bases not matched to a gene: 6. The germline gives CDR1 SGDLS, CDR2 YYNGEE. This CDR3 comprises 15 residues. CDR3 sequence: CASSVADSGGNIQYF. The CDR3 DNA reads TGTGCCAGCAGCGTAGCGGACTCAGGGGGAAACATTCAGTACTTC.

This chain joins TRBV5-8 and TRBJ2-7; 13 bases align to TRBD2. V shed 4 bases, J shed 1 base, and the junction held 17 bases outside the gene matches. CDR3 length equals 20 residues. Germline V gene lookup returns CDR1 SGHTS and CDR2 YDEGEE. CDR3 in amino acids: CASSPLPGLAGRAGSYEQYF. In nucleotides, the CDR3 is TGTGCCAGCAGCCCCTTACCGGGACTAGCGGGAAGGGCGGGATCCTACGAGCAGTACTTC.

This rearrangement joins TRBV6-5 to TRBJ2-7, with 7 bases aligning to TRBD2. The trim removed 6 bases at V and 1 base at J, leaving 9 bases unmatched. CDR1 and CDR2 from the germline V gene are MNHEY and SVGAGI. The CDR3 runs to 15 residues. DNA of the CDR3: TGTGCCAGCAGGGGAGGGACTACCAAATCCTACGAGCAGTACTTC. Encoded protein: CASRGGTTKSYEQYF.

This sequence joins TRBV5-4 and TRBJ1-6; TRBD1 aligns across 11 bases. CDR1 SGHNT and CDR2 YYREEE come from the germline V gene (reference sequence). The CDR3 contains 15 residues. V was pared by 4 bases and J by 9 bases, with 6 bases of the junction left unmatched. Written as DNA, the CDR3 is TGTGCCAGCAGCGTAGGACAGGGGGCTTTTTCACCCCTCCACTTT. Translated, it gives CASSVGQGAFSPLHF. The whole variable domain, filled in from reference TRBV5-4 and TRBJ1-6, reads ETGVTQSPTHLIKTRGQQVTLRCSSQSGHNTVSWYQQALGQGPQFIFQYYREEENGRGNFPPRFSGLQFPNYSSELNVNALELDDSALYLCASSVGQGAFSPLHFGNGTRLTVT.

The rearrangement links TRBV10-3 to TRBJ2-2; 7 bases map to TRBD2. The CDR3 is 16 residues long. Germline CDR1 is ENHRY and CDR2 is SYGVKD. V lost 7 bases, J lost 6 bases, and 14 bases stayed unmatched. The CDR3 sequence is CAINEGAGAVPGELFF. CDR3 DNA sequence: TGTGCCATCAACGAGGGTGCGGGAGCGGTGCCCGGGGAGCTGTTTTTT.

The chain has TRBV3-1 (or the pseudogene TRBV3-2) and TRBJ2-1; a weak D match, TRBD1 (6 bases). The CDR3 runs 16 residues. Germline assignment: CDR1 LGHDT and CDR2 YNNKEL (reference sequence). V lost 1 base, J lost 0 bases, and 10 bases lay in between. The CDR3 nucleotides read TGTGCCAGCAGCCAAGTAGGGGGTCGCTCCTACAATGAGCAGTTCTTC. It specifies CASSQVGGRSYNEQFF.

The J gene is TRBJ2-3, the V gene TRBV9, with 7 bases identical to TRBD2. Per germline, CDR1 SGDLS and CDR2 YYNGEE. CDR3 length: 13 residues. The junction had 2 bases not matched to a gene; V was cut back by 3 bases and J by 4 bases. DNA for the CDR3: TGTGCCAGCAGCGAGGCGGGGGCAGATACGCAGTATTTT. Amino acid sequence: CASSEAGADTQYF. The variable domain in full, completed from reference TRBV9 and TRBJ2-3, reads DSGVTQTPKHLITATGQRVTLRCSPRSGDLSVYWYQQSLDQGLQFLIQYYNGEERAKGNILERFSAQQFPDLHSELNLSSLELGDSALYFCASSEAGADTQYFGPGTRLTVL.

The rearrangement uses TRBV4-3 and TRBJ1-1; possible D gene TRBD1, 5 bases. Deletions cut 0 bases from V and 1 base from J, with 9 bases between. Germline V lookup: CDR1 LGHNA, CDR2 YSLEER. The CDR3 has 15 residues. The chain's CDR3 is CASSQDNGGNTEAFF. For the CDR3, the DNA is TGCGCCAGCAGCCAAGATAACGGGGGGAACACTGAAGCTTTCTTT.

This clone was counted once. The chain employs TRBV10-3 and TRBJ1-3, with D hard to call. This CDR3 is 14 amino acids long. The V gene's germline CDR1 is ENHRY and CDR2 SYGVKD. Deletions cut 5 bases from V and 4 bases from J, with 12 bases between. In nucleotides, the CDR3 is TGTGCCATCAGTCAACCGGGATCGGGAAACACCATATATTTT. This gives the protein CAISQPGSGNTIYF.

This rearrangement joins TRBV27 to TRBJ2-7; D call uncertain. CDR3 length: 15 residues. From germline, CDR1 is MNHEY and CDR2 SMNVEV (reference sequence). Trimming took off 2 bases at V and 6 bases at J, with 17 bases between the two ends. CDR3 in DNA: TGTGCCAGCAGTTTACAGGCCCTTAGTACCGCCGAGCAGTACTTC. Amino acids: CASSLQALSTAEQYF.

V is TRBV7-8 and J is TRBJ1-1, with a tentative D call TRBD1 (6 bases). CDR1 SGHVS and CDR2 FQNEAQ come from the germline V gene. V lost 3 bases to trimming and J lost 5 bases, with 10 bases between them. The CDR3 is made up of 13 amino acids. CDR3 in DNA: TGTGCCAGCAGCTTGTATACAGGGACTGAAGCTTTCTTT. The encoded protein is CASSLYTGTEAFF.

V and J are TRBV13 and TRBJ2-7; tentatively, D is TRBD2 (5 bases). Germline V CDR1 and CDR2: PRHDT, FYEKMQ (reference sequence). CDR3 length: 12 amino acids. Trimming removed 2 bases from V and 7 bases from J, with 9 bases in between. CDR3 in DNA: TGTGCCAGCAGCTTACGAGGGTGGGAGCAGTACGTC. This sequence encodes CASSLRGWEQYV.

The rearrangement uses TRBV19 and TRBJ1-5; no reliable D call. V was trimmed by 8 bases and J by 4 bases, leaving 18 bases between them. CDR1 LNHDA and CDR2 SQIVND come from the germline V gene (reference sequence). The CDR3 loop spans 15 amino acids. CDR3 region: CASHVVGRNNQPQHF. Written as DNA, the CDR3 is TGTGCCAGTCACGTCGTCGGCAGGAATAATCAGCCCCAGCATTTT.